This TCR beta chain is drawn from a study of blood T cell repertoires in COVID-19. Study details: Spain, Italy and the United States supplied samples that represented acute and convalescent COVID-19. Nucleic acid was either cDNA or gDNA, and it came from T cells, B-cell-depleted T cells, or PBMCs.

Germline CDR1 and CDR2: MNHEY and SVGAGI. Trimming at V came to 6 bases and at J to 7 bases, leaving 6 bases not matched to a gene. The CDR3 sequence is 15 residues long. Original data processing: Cell counts per sample came from amplifying reference gene primers. Produced via immunoSEQ multiplex PCR; TCRdb's table is partial and in-frame only. Clone size and the V and J calls come from that table; the DNA yielded D and trimming. This table has approximately 94,000 clones, 80% to 90% appearing once. This clone was counted a few times. Sequencing was performed on peripheral blood. V usage is TRBV6-5 and J usage is TRBJ2-7; 16 bases fit TRBD2. The receptor was derived from a human donor in a cohort sampled during active COVID-19. CDR3 nucleotide sequence: TGTGCCAGCAGGGTCGGGACTAGCGGGAGGGGGGAGCAGTACTTC. It is translated as CASRVGTSGRGEQYF.